This entry lists 26 T cell receptor beta chains sequenced from one sample in a study of blood T cells in healthy people across ages. Using a J-beta primer mix together with a sample-barcoded 5' primer, a second PCR was run for about 6 to 12 cycles. TCRdb redid the calling of the 5' RACE reads with MiXCR, one entry per CDR3 protein. The sample records over 600,000 distinct CDR3 sequences, roughly three fifths being singletons. The source material was blood. Every receptor here comes from a man between 35 and 55 years old in good health.

This clonotype was found a few times. CDR3 nucleotides: TGCGCCAGCAGCCAAGATCCCACTAGCGTATACGAGCAGTACTTC. The encoded protein is CASSQDPTSVYEQYF. The rearrangement joins TRBV4-3 to TRBJ2-7; TRBD2 matches at 7 bases. Germline lookup yields CDR1 LGHNA and CDR2 YSLEER. J lost 4 bases, V lost 0 bases, and 6 bases had no gene match. The CDR3 consists of 15 residues.

A few counts support this clonotype. The V gene is TRBV7-2, the J gene TRBJ2-5; 7 bases are shared with TRBD1. Germline V gene lookup returns CDR1 SGHTA and CDR2 FQGNSA. This CDR3 is 14 amino acids long. Germline trimming cut 7 bases from V and 3 bases from J; bases unmatched to any gene: 8. The CDR3 region has the DNA TGTGCCAGCACGTTGAGGGGGCTAAAAGAGACCCAGTACTTC. Its protein product is CASTLRGLKETQYF.

The chain has TRBV12-3 or TRBV12-4 and TRBJ1-2, with D perhaps matching TRBD1 (5 bases). This CDR3 has 14 amino acids. V shed 6 bases and J shed 8 bases, with 19 bases lying between them. DNA of the CDR3: TGTGCCAGCAGGCTCCTAGCCGGGGCCTTAGGCTACACCTTC. It encodes CASRLLAGALGYTF.

This clonotype was counted only a few times. The chain couples TRBV16 to TRBJ2-7; 13 positions agree with TRBD2. With V trimmed by 4 bases and J by 1 base, 1 base remained unmatched. The CDR3 length is 15 residues. Germline-derived CDR1 and CDR2 are KGHSY and FQNENV. CDR3 protein: CASSPTSGRSYEQYF. The CDR3 DNA reads as TGTGCCAGCAGCCCGACTAGCGGGAGGTCCTACGAGCAGTACTTC.

The chain carries TRBV20-1 and TRBJ2-5; tentatively, D is TRBD2 (6 bases). The CDR3 contains 14 residues. Germline-derived CDR1 and CDR2 are DFQATT and SNEGSKA (reference sequence). V lost 0 bases to trimming and J lost 7 bases, with 15 bases between them. This CDR3 is CSARDPTIAATQYF. The CDR3 DNA sequence: TGCAGTGCTAGAGATCCTACTATAGCGGCGACCCAGTACTTC.

V is TRBV18 and J is TRBJ2-4; maybe TRBD2 (7 bases). V lost 5 bases and J 8 bases, leaving 16 bases between the germline ends. The CDR3 runs 14 residues. The germline gives CDR1 KGHSH, CDR2 LQKENI. For the CDR3, the DNA is TGTGCCAGCTCAATCTCCAGGGGAGGGGACATTCAGTACTTC. Its translation: CASSISRGGDIQYF.

This rearrangement joins TRBV5-1 to TRBJ2-3, with D possibly being TRBD2 (5 bases). The CDR3 length is 14 residues. With 3 bases removed from V and 1 base from J, the gap between germline ends came to 9 bases. In germline, CDR1 is SGHRS, CDR2 YFSETQ. The DNA of the CDR3 is TGCGCCAGCAGCTCCGACTATCGCACAGATACGCAGTATTTT. Translated: CASSSDYRTDTQYF. The full variable domain, rest sourced from reference TRBV5-1 and TRBJ2-3, is KAGVTQTPRYLIKTRGQQVTLSCSPISGHRSVSWYQQTPGQGLQFLFEYFSETQRNKGNFPGRFSGRQFSNSRSEMNVSTLELGDSALYLCASSSDYRTDTQYFGPGTRLTVL.

This clonotype was counted once. The rearrangement joins TRBV12-3 or TRBV12-4 to TRBJ1-1, with TRBD1 matching 9 bases. The V gene end was trimmed by 2 bases and the J gene end by 0 bases; junction bases not matched to a gene: 13. CDR3 length equals 19 residues. DNA for the CDR3: TGTGCCAGCAGTTTATTCGATACAGGGGGCGGCCGCATGAACACTGAAGCTTTCTTT. It translates to CASSLFDTGGGRMNTEAFF.

In its sample, this clonotype was seen a few times. CDR3 protein: CASSFRGPTDTQYF. DNA for the CDR3: TGCGCCAGCAGCTTCAGGGGCCCCACAGATACGCAGTATTTT. The chain joins TRBV5-1 to TRBJ2-3, with D possibly TRBD1 on 6 matching bases. With 2 bases removed from V and 2 bases from J, the gap between germline ends came to 9 bases. This CDR3 is built from 14 residues. Germline CDR1 reads SGHRS; CDR2 reads YFSETQ.

This clonotype was counted once. One end of the junction is discordant with germline, which a read error may explain. This chain joins TRBV14 and TRBJ2-5; D might be TRBD1 (6 bases). Germline V gene data show CDR1 as SGHDN and CDR2 as FVKESK. The CDR3 length is 17 residues. CDR3 nucleotides: TGTGCCAGCAACCAAGAAGGCAGATCACAGGGACAAGAGACCCAGTACTTC. It codes for CASNQEGRSQGQETQYF.

The chain recombines TRBV3-1 with TRBJ1-4; D remains unclear. CDR1 LGHDT and CDR2 YNNKEL come from the germline V gene (reference sequence). CDR3 length equals 13 residues. The ends were cut back, 0 bases at V and 11 bases at J, with 10 bases in the middle. The CDR3 DNA follows: TGTGCCAGCAGCCAAGATCAAGCGGGGAAACTGTTTTTT. Its translation is CASSQDQAGKLFF.

This clonotype has at least ten counts. The rearrangement links TRBV29-1 to TRBJ1-2, with 10 bases aligning to TRBD1. The germline CDR1 and CDR2 sequences are SQVTM and ANQGSEA. The CDR3 consists of 12 residues. The junction had 7 bases not matched to a gene; V was cut back by 7 bases and J by 8 bases. CDR3 coding DNA: TGCAGCGCCACCGGGACAGGGGAAGGCTACACCTTC. It is translated as CSATGTGEGYTF.

This clonotype was counted only a few times. V is TRBV5-1 and J is TRBJ1-1; 11 bases are shared with TRBD1. After removal of 0 bases from V and 4 bases from J, the junction contained 2 bases not matched to a gene. CDR3 size: 15 residues. From germline, CDR1 is SGHRS and CDR2 YFSETQ. DNA for the CDR3: TGCGCCAGCAGCTTGGTCGGGACAGGGGGCACTGAAGCTTTCTTT. Translated: CASSLVGTGGTEAFF.

V is TRBV2 and J is TRBJ2-1; 9 bases are a match to TRBD2. V shed 6 bases and J 0 bases; nucleotides not matched to a gene: 6. This CDR3 contains 16 residues. Germline V lookup: CDR1 SNHLY, CDR2 FYNNEI. CDR3 sequence (DNA): TGTGCCAGCAGCCTAGCGGGGTGGAGCTCCTACAATGAGCAGTTCTTC. Translation gives CASSLAGWSSYNEQFF.

This clonotype was detected a few times. The chain couples TRBV30 to TRBJ1-2; D is undetermined. This CDR3 comprises 14 residues. Germline CDR1 and CDR2: GTSNPN and SVGIG (reference sequence). Trimming cost V 4 bases and J 6 bases, with 18 bases left between them. CDR3 region: CAWTTPGQADGYTF. For the CDR3, the DNA is TGTGCCTGGACCACACCGGGCCAGGCGGATGGCTACACCTTC.

This clonotype was picked up a small number of times. The rearrangement uses TRBV3-1 and TRBJ1-5; D not resolved. The V and J ends lost 4 bases and 9 bases respectively, with 16 bases between them. The CDR3 spans 14 residues. Germline loops: CDR1 LGHDT, CDR2 YNNKEL (reference sequence). CDR3 in DNA: TGTGCCAGCAGCCCGACACTGGCTCGGCGGCCCCAGCATTTT. Translating gives CASSPTLARRPQHF.

This chain connects TRBV28 to TRBJ2-5; D gene ambiguous. The V gene lost 7 bases and the J gene lost 5 bases, with 14 bases spanning the gap. The CDR3 is 13 amino acids. Germline CDR1 is MDHEN and CDR2 is SYDVKM. The chain's CDR3 is CASKGDPRETQYF. CDR3 DNA sequence: TGTGCCAGCAAAGGTGACCCGAGGGAGACCCAGTACTTC.

This clonotype was seen only once. The chain joins TRBV9 to TRBJ2-1; D not certain. V lost 3 bases, J lost 9 bases, and 10 bases lay in between. Germline values: CDR1 SGDLS, CDR2 YYNGEE. The CDR3 contains 12 residues. The CDR3 protein is CASSDWGSEQFF. CDR3 coding DNA: TGTGCCAGCAGCGACTGGGGTTCTGAGCAGTTCTTC.

The chain couples TRBV28 to TRBJ2-1; D might be TRBD1 (5 bases). Germline V lookup: CDR1 MDHEN, CDR2 SYDVKM. The CDR3 is made up of 14 amino acids. V was trimmed by 1 base and J by 5 bases, leaving 9 bases between them. The CDR3 coding sequence is TGTGCCAGCAGTTTATCAGCAGGGCACAATGAGCAGTTCTTC. It translates to CASSLSAGHNEQFF.

This clonotype was seen a handful of times. The chain links TRBV4-3 to TRBJ1-5; no definite D call. V was clipped by 4 bases and J by 3 bases, with 31 bases between them. The CDR3 totals 21 residues. The germline V gene encodes CDR1 LGHNA and CDR2 YSLEER. The CDR3 sequence: CASSLDLRDRNILGLNQPQHF. The CDR3 coding sequence is TGCGCCAGCAGCCTTGACCTCCGGGATCGAAATATCCTAGGTCTCAATCAGCCCCAGCATTTT.

This clonotype was seen only a few times. The chain has TRBV7-3 and TRBJ2-3; D might be TRBD2 (6 bases). Trimming removed 7 bases at V and 8 bases at J, with 16 bases between. CDR3 size: 13 residues. Germline V gene sequence: CDR1 SGHTA, CDR2 FQGTGA. Here the CDR3 DNA reads TGTGCCAGCACCCAAAATGAGGGAGGTACGCAGTATTTT. Protein sequence: CASTQNEGGTQYF.

The chain is built from TRBV3-1 and TRBJ1-5, with 8 nucleotides matching TRBD1. Per the germline V gene, CDR1 is LGHDT and CDR2 is YNNKEL (reference sequence). The V gene end was trimmed by 2 bases and the J gene end by 6 bases; junction bases not matched to a gene: 9. This CDR3 is built from 16 residues. In DNA form, the CDR3 reads TGTGCCAGCAGCCAAAGGGGACAGGTCGGAGGTCAGCCCCAGCATTTT. This gives the protein CASSQRGQVGGQPQHF.

The CDR3 nucleotides are TGTGCCAGCGCAGACCAGGGGGAATACGAGCAGTACTTC. Residues: CASADQGEYEQYF. The gene calls are TRBV27 and TRBJ2-7; TRBD1 matches at 7 bases. CDR3 length: 13 residues. Germline V lookup: CDR1 MNHEY, CDR2 SMNVEV (reference sequence). With V trimmed by 8 bases and J by 4 bases, 8 bases remained unmatched.

In this sample, this clonotype turned up a few times. The chain uses TRBV29-1 and TRBJ2-3; D remains ambiguous. V was pared by 1 base and J by 5 bases, with 4 bases between. Per the germline V gene, CDR1 is SQVTM and CDR2 is ANQGSEA. The CDR3 has 11 residues. This CDR3 reads CSVEGGDTQYF. The CDR3 DNA follows: TGCAGCGTTGAAGGGGGAGATACGCAGTATTTT.

The rearrangement joins TRBV4-3 to TRBJ2-7; D not certain. The J call is uncertain, as TRBJ2-5 better fits the DNA end. Germline V lookup: CDR1 LGHNA, CDR2 YSLEER. The CDR3 is 12 amino acids. The CDR3 sequence is CASSQLKGTQYF. The CDR3 coding sequence is TGCGCCAGCAGCCAGCTGAAGGGGACCCAGTACTTC.

The table lists this clonotype with a few counts. The V gene is TRBV5-1, the J gene TRBJ1-2; the D gene is possibly TRBD1 (5 bases). V was clipped by 0 bases and J by 6 bases, with 12 bases between them. The CDR3 is made up of 14 amino acids. The germline gives CDR1 SGHRS, CDR2 YFSETQ. CDR3: CASSLDGAVNGYTF. The DNA of the CDR3 is TGCGCCAGCAGCTTGGACGGGGCTGTAAATGGCTACACCTTC.